These 27 T cell receptor beta chains were all obtained from the same sample, sequenced in a study of blood T cells in healthy people across ages. It was with a sample-barcoded 5' primer and a J-beta primer mix that a second PCR of about 6 to 11 cycles was run. TCRdb passed the 5' RACE reads through MiXCR, listing each CDR3 protein once. In the table there are roughly 1,800,000 distinct CDR3 sequences, about 50% of which are singletons. Material for sequencing was blood. The receptors stem from a woman in her thirties or forties in good health.

The rearrangement uses TRBV18 and TRBJ2-4, with D unclear. The CDR3 has 15 residues. Germline V gene sequence: CDR1 KGHSH, CDR2 LQKENI. V was trimmed by 3 bases and J by 0 bases, leaving 9 bases between them. This chain's CDR3 is CASSPRPRAKNIQYF. CDR3 in DNA: TGTGCCAGCTCACCGCGACCCAGAGCCAAAAACATTCAGTACTTC.

The chain has TRBV7-2 and TRBJ2-5; D is perhaps TRBD2 (5 bases). Trimming cost V 0 bases and J 5 bases, with 13 bases left between them. CDR1 and CDR2 from the germline V gene are SGHTA and FQGNSA. CDR3 length: 15 amino acids. CDR3 nucleotides: TGTGCCAGCAGCTTAGCCGGCTACTCGGGGGAGACCCAGTACTTC. Its translation is CASSLAGYSGETQYF.

On this clonotype: Mismatch with germline at one junction end may stem from a read error. The chain couples TRBV12-3 or TRBV12-4 to TRBJ2-7, with 8 bases that match TRBD1. The CDR3 is 13 residues long. The CDR3 DNA follows: TGCGCCAGCAGCTCCCGCACAGGGGGAGAGCAGTACTTC. This encodes CASSSRTGGEQYF.

CDR3 nucleotides: TGTGCCAGCAGCGTTTTAACAGGGACTGGGGCCAACGTCCTGACTTTC. Translating gives CASSVLTGTGANVLTF. The genes are TRBV9 and TRBJ2-6, with D perhaps matching TRBD1 (6 bases). The CDR3 spans 16 residues. Trimming removed 2 bases at V and 2 bases at J, with 11 bases between. Germline V lookup: CDR1 SGDLS, CDR2 YYNGEE. The full variable domain, with the rest looked up from reference TRBV9 and TRBJ2-6, is DSGVTQTPKHLITATGQRVTLRCSPRSGDLSVYWYQQSLDQGLQFLIQYYNGEERAKGNILERFSAQQFPDLHSELNLSSLELGDSALYFCASSVLTGTGANVLTFGAGSRLTVL.

The chain carries TRBV6-2 or TRBV6-3 and TRBJ2-1, with 10 bases fitting TRBD2. Germline-derived CDR1 and CDR2 are MNHEY and SVGEGT. The CDR3 consists of 16 residues. The trim removed 5 bases at V and 4 bases at J, leaving 8 bases unmatched. As DNA, the CDR3 is TGTGCCAGCAGTCCTCAGCGGGGGGGGATTTACAATGAGCAGTTCTTC. This encodes CASSPQRGGIYNEQFF.

Many counts were recorded for this clonotype. The genes are TRBV5-1 and TRBJ1-2, with TRBD1 matching over 9 bases. V shed 2 bases and J 0 bases; nucleotides not matched to a gene: 8. This CDR3 has 17 residues. From germline, CDR1 is SGHRS and CDR2 YFSETQ. DNA for the CDR3: TGCGCCAGCAGCTTTACCTCCGGGACAGGGACTAACTATGGCTACACCTTC. It codes for CASSFTSGTGTNYGYTF.

This clonotype was seen a handful of times. In DNA form, the CDR3 reads TGTGCCATCATGTTGGGCAGCGCGGGGATCTACAATGAGCAGTTCTTC. Translation gives CAIMLGSAGIYNEQFF. The rearrangement links TRBV10-3 to TRBJ2-1; D is perhaps TRBD2 (6 bases). The germline V and J ends were trimmed by 7 bases and 3 bases, with 19 bases remaining between them. Germline loops: CDR1 ENHRY, CDR2 SYGVKD. The CDR3 covers 16 residues.

The chain uses TRBV24-1 and TRBJ2-5; perhaps D is TRBD1 or TRBD2 (5 bases each). The CDR3 length is 15 residues. CDR1 and CDR2 from the germline V gene are KGHDR and SFDVKD. The germline V and J ends were trimmed by 1 base and 5 bases, with 13 bases remaining between them. DNA of the CDR3: TGTGCCACCAGTGATTTTCCGGGGCCTCGGGAGACCCAGTACTTC. It is translated as CATSDFPGPRETQYF.

The gene calls are TRBV20-1 and TRBJ1-2; the match to TRBD1 covers 9 bases. The CDR3 has 14 residues. Germline-derived CDR1 and CDR2 are DFQATT and SNEGSKA (reference sequence). V trimming: 4 bases; J trimming: 6 bases; junction bases outside the gene matches: 9. This chain's CDR3 is CSAIAGTGYNGYTF. The DNA for the CDR3 is TGCAGTGCTATCGCCGGGACAGGGTACAATGGCTACACCTTC.

This clonotype has a handful of counts. The chain carries TRBV7-2 and TRBJ2-1; D may be TRBD2 (6 bases). V shed 1 base and J shed 2 bases, with 12 bases lying between them. Per germline, CDR1 SGHTA and CDR2 FQGNSA. The CDR3 loop spans 16 amino acids. CDR3 amino acids: CASSLVEGRPYNEQFF. The DNA of the CDR3 is TGTGCCAGCAGCTTAGTGGAGGGAAGACCCTACAATGAGCAGTTCTTC.

This rearrangement joins TRBV4-2 to TRBJ2-7; 7 bases match TRBD2. The germline gives CDR1 LGHNA, CDR2 YNFKEQ. This CDR3 has 15 amino acids. With 1 base clipped from V and 3 bases from J, the junction kept 6 bases outside the gene matches. CDR3 in DNA: TGTGCCAGCAGCCAAGGGGGAGGGGAGGACTACGAGCAGTACTTC. Its translation: CASSQGGGEDYEQYF.

CDR3 nucleotides: TGTGCCAGCAGTTCCCCGGGACAGAACTCCTACGAGCAGTACTTC. It translates to CASSSPGQNSYEQYF. The gene calls are TRBV6-5 and TRBJ2-4; 7 bases line up with TRBD1. Matching the DNA end better, TRBJ2-7 makes the J call doubtful. Looked up from germline, CDR1 is MNHEY and CDR2 is SVGAGI. The CDR3 sequence is 15 residues long.

The J gene is TRBJ2-7, the V gene TRBV12-3 or TRBV12-4, with D maybe TRBD2 (5 bases). The CDR3 is 12 amino acids. V lost 6 bases and J 3 bases, leaving 9 bases between the germline ends. The CDR3 spells CASRPRGYEQYF. The CDR3 nucleotides read TGTGCCAGCAGGCCCCGGGGCTACGAGCAGTACTTC.

This clonotype was observed many times. The chain has TRBV7-3 and TRBJ2-5; D gene unclear. Germline CDR1 and CDR2: SGHTA and FQGTGA. This CDR3 spans 12 amino acids. V was cut by 5 bases and J by 4 bases, with 8 bases left in between. In DNA, the CDR3 is TGTGCCAGCAGCCACGGCGGAGAGACCCAGTACTTC. Translated: CASSHGGETQYF.

This clonotype was detected once. This chain joins TRBV6-6 and TRBJ2-1; D is possibly TRBD2 (5 bases). This CDR3 is built from 15 residues. Germline CDR1 MNHNY, CDR2 SVGAGI (reference sequence). V gave up 4 bases and J gave up 1 base, with 11 bases separating them. CDR3 bases: TGTGCCAGCAGTTCCGCGGGTTGGTCCTACAATGAGCAGTTCTTC. This sequence encodes CASSSAGWSYNEQFF.

The gene calls are TRBV6-1 and TRBJ1-2; 9 bases fit TRBD1. The germline V gene encodes CDR1 MNHNS and CDR2 SASEGT. V lost 8 bases and J lost 8; bases outside the gene matches: 12. The CDR3 length is 14 residues. The CDR3 protein is CASRRQGVPSGYTF. The CDR3 DNA reads as TGTGCCAGCCGTAGACAGGGGGTTCCATCCGGCTACACCTTC.

The rearrangement uses TRBV12-3 or TRBV12-4 and TRBJ2-5; D is undetermined. Trimming left V 6 bases short and J 0 bases short, with 11 bases between. The CDR3 contains 14 residues. For the CDR3, the DNA is TGTGCCAGCAGCGCCAGTAGGGACCAAGAGACCCAGTACTTC. This translates into CASSASRDQETQYF.

This clonotype was detected only a few times. The chain employs TRBV7-9 and TRBJ2-7; TRBD1 aligns across 9 bases. Per germline, CDR1 SEHNR and CDR2 FQNEAQ (reference sequence). This CDR3 has 14 amino acids. V was clipped by 6 bases and J by 2 bases; unmatched bases: 5. The CDR3 nucleotides read TGTGCCAGCAGGGCGGGACAGGGCACCTACGAGCAGTACTTC. Residues: CASRAGQGTYEQYF.

The CDR3 protein is CASSPLDTRYGYTF. The DNA for the CDR3 is TGTGCCAGCTCACCACTGGACACCCGCTATGGCTACACCTTC. The rearrangement uses TRBV18 and TRBJ1-2, with D possibly being TRBD1 (5 bases). This CDR3 is built from 14 residues. V lost 1 base and J 4 bases, leaving 10 bases between the germline ends. Germline loops: CDR1 KGHSH, CDR2 LQKENI.

This clonotype was observed a few times. The chain is built from TRBV3-1 and TRBJ2-3; 11 bases fit TRBD2. V trimming: 0 bases; J trimming: 5 bases; junction bases outside the gene matches: 13. The CDR3 is 19 amino acids. Germline CDR1 reads LGHDT; CDR2 reads YNNKEL (reference sequence). For the CDR3, the DNA is TGTGCCAGCAGCCAAGATAGTCCGACTAGCGGGGCACTAGGAGATACGCAGTATTTT. Translated: CASSQDSPTSGALGDTQYF.

This clonotype occurred a few times. This rearrangement joins TRBV4-2 to TRBJ2-3; TRBD2 is a possible D gene (5 bases). Trimming cost V 1 base and J 1 base, with 12 bases left between them. This CDR3 region has 16 residues. Looked up from germline, CDR1 is LGHNA and CDR2 is YNFKEQ. The CDR3 coding sequence is TGTGCCAGCAGCCAAGTTCTAGAGGGCCGCACAGATACGCAGTATTTT. Translating it yields CASSQVLEGRTDTQYF.

This clonotype was counted only a few times. The V gene is TRBV20-1, the J gene TRBJ2-1; D remains ambiguous. V was pared by 3 bases and J by 3 bases, with 9 bases between. CDR3 length: 13 residues. Per germline, CDR1 DFQATT and CDR2 SNEGSKA (reference sequence). CDR3 nucleotides: TGCAGTGCTAGTAACAAGAACTACAATGAGCAGTTCTTC. Translation gives CSASNKNYNEQFF.

The V gene is TRBV20-1, the J gene TRBJ2-5; weak D call: TRBD2 (6 bases). This CDR3 is 13 amino acids long. The V end was cut by 5 bases, the J end by 4 bases, with 14 bases between. Germline V gives CDR1 DFQATT, CDR2 SNEGSKA (reference sequence). CDR3 sequence: CSALDEGGETQYF. The CDR3 nucleotides read TGCAGTGCTCTCGACGAGGGAGGAGAGACCCAGTACTTC.

The chain recombines TRBV2 with TRBJ2-6; D is ambiguous. V was shortened by 4 bases and J by 0 bases, with 7 bases between the two germline ends. From germline, CDR1 is SNHLY and CDR2 FYNNEI. This CDR3 comprises 15 residues. The CDR3 nucleotides are TGTGCCAGCAGTGGCTGGGCCTCTGGGGCCAACGTCCTGACTTTC. Translation gives CASSGWASGANVLTF.

Of note for this clonotype: An end of the junction differs from the germline gene, which may be a read error. The V gene is TRBV7-9, the J gene TRBJ2-4; 8 nucleotides line up with TRBD1. The germline V gene has CDR1 SEHNR and CDR2 FQNEAQ (reference sequence). CDR3 length equals 16 residues. The CDR3 DNA reads as TGTGCCGGCAGCCCACGGACAGGGAAGGATCAAAACATTCAGTACTTC. Translating it yields CAGSPRTGKDQNIQYF. The full variable domain, its missing parts supplied by reference TRBV7-9 and TRBJ2-4, is DTGVSQNPRHKITKRGQNVTFRCDPISEHNRLYWYRQTLGQGPEFLTYFQNEAQLEKSRLLSDRFSAERPKGSFSTLEIQRTEQGDSAMYLCAGSPRTGKDQNIQYFGAGTRLSVL.

The CDR3 loop is CAIREPQGAGGYTF. Written as DNA, the CDR3 is TGTGCCATCAGGGAGCCCCAGGGGGCAGGAGGCTACACCTTC. The genes are TRBV10-3 and TRBJ1-2; 8 positions match TRBD1. The junction had 11 bases not matched to a gene; V was cut back by 6 bases and J by 8 bases. Germline V gene lookup returns CDR1 ENHRY and CDR2 SYGVKD. The CDR3 is made up of 14 amino acids.

Comment on this clonotype: Germline and junction disagree at one end, which may indicate a read error. In DNA, the CDR3 is TGTGCCAGCAGCGGGGCAGGACTAGCGGGGCTCAGCTCCTACAATGGGCAGTTCTTC. Translation: CASSGAGLAGLSSYNGQFF. V usage is TRBV28 and J usage is TRBJ2-1, with TRBD2 identical over 12 bases. This CDR3 comprises 19 residues. Germline V gives CDR1 MDHEN, CDR2 SYDVKM.